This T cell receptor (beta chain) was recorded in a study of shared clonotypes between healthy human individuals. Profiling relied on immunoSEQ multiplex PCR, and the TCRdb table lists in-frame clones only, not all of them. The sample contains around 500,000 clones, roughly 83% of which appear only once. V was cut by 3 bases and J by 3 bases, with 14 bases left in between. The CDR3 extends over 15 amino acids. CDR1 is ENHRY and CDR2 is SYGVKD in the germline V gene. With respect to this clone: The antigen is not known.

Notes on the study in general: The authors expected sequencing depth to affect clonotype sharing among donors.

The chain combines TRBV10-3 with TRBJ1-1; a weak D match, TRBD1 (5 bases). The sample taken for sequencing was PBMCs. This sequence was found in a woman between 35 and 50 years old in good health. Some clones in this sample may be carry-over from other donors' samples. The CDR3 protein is CAISEHTGVDTEAFF. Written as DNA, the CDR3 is TGTGCCATCAGTGAACATACAGGTGTGGACACTGAAGCTTTCTTT.